This T cell receptor (beta chain) was sequenced during a study of T cells in Graves' hyperthyroidism and ophthalmopathy. The CDR3 regions of TCR beta were amplified from RNA transcripts. During a first-round RT-PCR of the TCR CDR3, the HTBI primer set was used. MiXCR, applied by TCRdb to the multiplex PCR reads, yields one record per CDR3 protein. There are around 660,000 distinct CDR3 sequences in the sample; 45% occur only once, and less than 8.5% lies in the top ten. Clinical symptoms, serum thyroxine, TRAb, thyroid ultrasound and orbital computed tomography informed diagnoses. Notes on the study in general: Ophthalmopathy got predicted by the model a median approximately 6 months before its onset.

To note about this clonotype: As yet, its antigen is unknown.

Sequencing was performed on peripheral blood or thyroid tissue (not recorded which). This receptor was obtained from an adult man with Graves' disease, either hyperthyroidism or ophthalmopathy (not recorded which).

In DNA form, the CDR3 reads TGTGCCATCAGTGAGGGGGGGCGGGCTTTCTTT. Translating gives CAISEGGRAFF. The chain couples TRBV10-3 to TRBJ1-1; tentative D call: TRBD1 (6 bases). The V end was cut by 2 bases, the J end by 11 bases, with 9 bases between. The CDR3 consists of 11 residues. Germline assignment: CDR1 ENHRY and CDR2 SYGVKD.